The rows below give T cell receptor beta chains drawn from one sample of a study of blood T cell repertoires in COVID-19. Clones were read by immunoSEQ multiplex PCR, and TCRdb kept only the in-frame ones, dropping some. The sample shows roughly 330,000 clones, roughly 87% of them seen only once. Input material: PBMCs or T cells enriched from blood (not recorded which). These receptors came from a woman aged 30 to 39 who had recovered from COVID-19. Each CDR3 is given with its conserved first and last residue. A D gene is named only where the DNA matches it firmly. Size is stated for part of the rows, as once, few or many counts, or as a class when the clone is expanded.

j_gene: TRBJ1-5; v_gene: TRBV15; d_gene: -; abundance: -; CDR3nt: TGTGCCACCAGCAGAGATCCACAGCAGCCCCAGCATTTT; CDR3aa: CATSRDPQQPQHF
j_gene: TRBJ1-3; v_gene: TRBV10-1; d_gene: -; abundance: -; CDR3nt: TGCGCCAGCAGTGAGGACAGCTCTGGAAACACCATATATTTT; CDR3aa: CASSEDSSGNTIYF
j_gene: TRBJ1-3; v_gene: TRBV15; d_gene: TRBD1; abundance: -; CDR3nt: TGTGCCACCAGCAGACGCGACAGGGGTTCGGGAAACACCATATATTTT; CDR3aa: CATSRRDRGSGNTIYF
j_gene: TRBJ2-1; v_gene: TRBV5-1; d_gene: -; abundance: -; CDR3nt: TGCGCCAGCAGCTTCGGAGGGCCCCACTCCTACAATGAGCAGTTCTTC; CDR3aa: CASSFGGPHSYNEQFF
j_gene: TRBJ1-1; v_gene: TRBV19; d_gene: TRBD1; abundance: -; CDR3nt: TGTGCCAGTAGGCTAACCGGGACAGCGAACACTGAAGCTTTCTTT; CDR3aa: CASRLTGTANTEAFF
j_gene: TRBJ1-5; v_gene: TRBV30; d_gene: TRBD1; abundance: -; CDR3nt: TGTGCCTGGAGTGGGGACAGGGCGACCCAGCATTTT; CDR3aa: CAWSGDRATQHF
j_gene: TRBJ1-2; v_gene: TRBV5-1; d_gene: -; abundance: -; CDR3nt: TGCGCCAGCAGCCCACGACAGAATCTTAACTATGGCTACACCTTC; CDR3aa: CASSPRQNLNYGYTF
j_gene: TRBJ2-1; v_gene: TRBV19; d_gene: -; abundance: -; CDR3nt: TGTGCCAGTAGGGAGGGGCACGAAGGGCAGTTCTTC; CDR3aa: CASREGHEGQFF
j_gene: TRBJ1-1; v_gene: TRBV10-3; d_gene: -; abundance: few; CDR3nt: TGTGCCATCAGTGAGTTGCCTGCCGGGGCTGAAGCTTTCTTT; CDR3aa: CAISELPAGAEAFF
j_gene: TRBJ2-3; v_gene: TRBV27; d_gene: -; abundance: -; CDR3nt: TGTGCCAGCAGTTTGGGGCCGGAATATAGCACAGATACGCAGTATTTT; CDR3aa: CASSLGPEYSTDTQYF
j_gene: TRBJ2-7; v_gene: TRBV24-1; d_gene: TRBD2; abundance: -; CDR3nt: TGTGCCACCAGTGAGGCGGGGGGTCAAGAGCAGTACTTC; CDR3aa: CATSEAGGQEQYF
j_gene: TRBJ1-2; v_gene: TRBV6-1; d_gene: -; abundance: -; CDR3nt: TGTGCCAGCAGTGACCCCCTGGGGGGGGCGCTTGGCTACACCTTC; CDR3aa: CASSDPLGGALGYTF
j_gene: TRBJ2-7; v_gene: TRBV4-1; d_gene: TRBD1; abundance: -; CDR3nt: TGCGCCAGCAGCCAAGATCCGATCGGACAGGAGTACGAGCAGTACTTC; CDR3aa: CASSQDPIGQEYEQYF
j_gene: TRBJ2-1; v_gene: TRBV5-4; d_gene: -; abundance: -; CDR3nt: TGTGCCAGCAGCTTGGCCTATTCCTACAATGAGCAGTTCTTC; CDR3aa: CASSLAYSYNEQFF
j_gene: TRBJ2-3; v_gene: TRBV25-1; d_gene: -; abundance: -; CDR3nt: TGTGCCAGCAGTGAGGGACAGCAGTATTTT; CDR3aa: CASSEGQQYF
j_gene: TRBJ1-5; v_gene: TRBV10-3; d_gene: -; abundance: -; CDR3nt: TGTGCCATCAGTGAGTCGGGTGGACAGAATCAGCCCCAGCATTTT; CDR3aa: CAISESGGQNQPQHF
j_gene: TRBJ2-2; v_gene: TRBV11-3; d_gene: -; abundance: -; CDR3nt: TGTGCCAGCAGCGGGGCACGCACCGGGGAGCTGTTTTTT; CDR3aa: CASSGARTGELFF
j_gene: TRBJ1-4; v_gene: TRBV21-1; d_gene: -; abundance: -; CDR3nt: TGTGCCAGCAGCCCAAAGAGAGCTAATGAAAAACTGTTTTTT; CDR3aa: CASSPKRANEKLFF
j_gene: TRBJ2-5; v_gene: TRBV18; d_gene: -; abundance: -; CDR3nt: TGTGCCAGCTCACCACGGGTCCCTAGGACGGGGAAGATCACCCAGTACTTC; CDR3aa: CASSPRVPRTGKITQYF
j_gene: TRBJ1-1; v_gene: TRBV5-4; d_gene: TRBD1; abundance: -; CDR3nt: TGTGCCAGCAGCTTGACCGGGACAGGCACTGAAGCTTTCTTT; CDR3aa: CASSLTGTGTEAFF
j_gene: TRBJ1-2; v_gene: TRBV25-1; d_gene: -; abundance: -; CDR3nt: TGTGCCAGCAGTAAAGGGGTGGAGGGGTCCTATGGCTACACCTTC; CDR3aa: CASSKGVEGSYGYTF
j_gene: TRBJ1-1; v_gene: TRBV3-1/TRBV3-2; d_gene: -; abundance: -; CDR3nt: TGTGCCAGCAGCCGGCGGGGGGGCGCAGGGACTGAAGCTTTCTTT; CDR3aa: CASSRRGGAGTEAFF
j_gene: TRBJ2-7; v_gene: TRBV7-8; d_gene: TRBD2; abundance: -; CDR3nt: TGTGCCAGCAGCTACGCGGGACTAGCCCATGTCGAGCAGTACTTC; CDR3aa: CASSYAGLAHVEQYF
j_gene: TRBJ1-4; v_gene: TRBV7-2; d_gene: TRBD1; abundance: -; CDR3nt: TGTGCCAGCAGCTACCGACAGGGAGGAAAACTGTTTTTT; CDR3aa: CASSYRQGGKLFF
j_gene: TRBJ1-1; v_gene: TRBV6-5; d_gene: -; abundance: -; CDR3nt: TGTGCCAGCGGAAAGGGGCCGGCTGAAGCTTTCTTT; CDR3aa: CASGKGPAEAFF
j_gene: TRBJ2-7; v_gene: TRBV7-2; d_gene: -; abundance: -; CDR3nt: TGTGCCAGCCGGACGGAGGCCTACGAGCAGTACTTC; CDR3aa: CASRTEAYEQYF
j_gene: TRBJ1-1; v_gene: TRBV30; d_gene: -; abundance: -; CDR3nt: TGTGCCTGGAGTGTACGTACAGGTGAAGCTTTCTTT; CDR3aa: CAWSVRTGEAFF
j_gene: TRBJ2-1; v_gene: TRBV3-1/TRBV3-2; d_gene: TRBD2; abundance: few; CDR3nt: TGTGCCAGCAGCCATTTCCTGACCGGGACTAGCTCCTACAATGAGCAGTTCTTC; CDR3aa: CASSHFLTGTSSYNEQFF
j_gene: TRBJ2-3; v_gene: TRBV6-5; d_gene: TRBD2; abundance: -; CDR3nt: TGTGCCAGCAGCCAAATAGCGGGCCTCACAGATACGCAGTATTTT; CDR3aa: CASSQIAGLTDTQYF
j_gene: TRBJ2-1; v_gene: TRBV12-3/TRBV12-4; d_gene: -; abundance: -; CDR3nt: TGTGCCAGCAGTTTCATTAGTTACAATGAGCAGTTCTTC; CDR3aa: CASSFISYNEQFF
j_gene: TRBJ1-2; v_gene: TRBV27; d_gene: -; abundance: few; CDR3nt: TGTGCCAGCAGTTTTAGGGGGGGTTCTGGCTACACCTTC; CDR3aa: CASSFRGGSGYTF
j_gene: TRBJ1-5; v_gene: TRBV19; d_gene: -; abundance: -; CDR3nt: TGTGCCAGTACCAATCCTCCCGGGGTTACCGGTCAGCCCCAGCATTTT; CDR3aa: CASTNPPGVTGQPQHF
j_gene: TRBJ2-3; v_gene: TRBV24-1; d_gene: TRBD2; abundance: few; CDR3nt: TGTGCCACCTCCGAGCGGGGGAGGGGAGATACGCAGTATTTT; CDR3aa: CATSERGRGDTQYF
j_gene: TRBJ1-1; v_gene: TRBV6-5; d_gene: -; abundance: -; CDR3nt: TGTGCCAGCAGCCCACGCTCGGGGAAGAAGACTGAAGCTTTCTTT; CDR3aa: CASSPRSGKKTEAFF
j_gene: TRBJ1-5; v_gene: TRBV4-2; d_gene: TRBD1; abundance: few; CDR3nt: TGTGCCAGCAGCCAAGATGAAGGGGGCTGGAATCAGCCCCAGCATTTT; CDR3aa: CASSQDEGGWNQPQHF
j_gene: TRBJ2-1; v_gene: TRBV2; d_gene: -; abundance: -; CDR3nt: TGTGCCAGCAGTGAAAGGCTCCCAGGGAATGAGCAGTTCTTC; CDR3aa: CASSERLPGNEQFF
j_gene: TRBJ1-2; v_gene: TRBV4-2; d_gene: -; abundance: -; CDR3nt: TGTGCCAGCAGCCAAGCGACCAGGGGAACTAACTATGGCTACACCTTC; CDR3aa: CASSQATRGTNYGYTF
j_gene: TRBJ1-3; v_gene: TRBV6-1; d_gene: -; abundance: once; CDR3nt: TGTGCCAGCAGTGAATCGGCCAGGAGGGACGGAAACACCATATATTTT; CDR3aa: CASSESARRDGNTIYF
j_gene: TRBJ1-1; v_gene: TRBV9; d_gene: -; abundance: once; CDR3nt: TGTGCCAGCAGCGGTGAAGGGGTCGGAGAAGCTTTCTTT; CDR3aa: CASSGEGVGEAFF
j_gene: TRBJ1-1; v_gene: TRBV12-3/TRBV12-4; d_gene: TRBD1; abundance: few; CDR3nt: TGTGCCAGCAGTGCGACAGGGATCGTCGCTTTCTTT; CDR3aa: CASSATGIVAFF
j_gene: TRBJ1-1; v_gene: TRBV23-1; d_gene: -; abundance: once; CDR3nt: TGCGCCAGCAGTCCGCCGGCCATCACAGATTCCGTGGGGAACACTGAAGCTTTCTTT; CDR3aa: CASSPPAITDSVGNTEAFF
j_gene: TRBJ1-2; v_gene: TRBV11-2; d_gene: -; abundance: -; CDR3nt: TGTGCCAGCGGGGAACAGGGTGACTATGGCTACACCTTC; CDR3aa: CASGEQGDYGYTF
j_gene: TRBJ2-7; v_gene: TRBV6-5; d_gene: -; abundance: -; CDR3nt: TGTGCCACCAGGGCAGCCTACGAGCAGTACTTC; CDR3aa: CATRAAYEQYF
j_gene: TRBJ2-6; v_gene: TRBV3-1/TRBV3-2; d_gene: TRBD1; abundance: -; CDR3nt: TGTGCCAGCACCTCGGACAGGCTTGGGGTGGCTGGGGCCAACGTCCTGACTTTC; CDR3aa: CASTSDRLGVAGANVLTF
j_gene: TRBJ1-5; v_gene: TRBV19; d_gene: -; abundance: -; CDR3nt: TGTGCCAGTAGTAGCCAGGGCGCCCAGCATTTT; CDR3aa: CASSSQGAQHF
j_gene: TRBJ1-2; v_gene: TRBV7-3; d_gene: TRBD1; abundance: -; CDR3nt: TGTGCCAGCAGCTTAAACAGGGGCGGCGATGGCTACACCTTC; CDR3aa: CASSLNRGGDGYTF
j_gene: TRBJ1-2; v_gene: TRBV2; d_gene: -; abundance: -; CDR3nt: TGTGCCAGCAGTGAATTTGGCGGAGACTATGGCTACACCTTC; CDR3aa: CASSEFGGDYGYTF